The clone carrying this T cell receptor (beta chain) was recorded a few times. Other DNA sequences in this specimen translate into the identical CDR3. The whole isolated RNA underwent reverse transcription, so sequencing captured expressed TCRB transcripts. Here immunoSEQ multiplex PCR was the method, and the copy in TCRdb shows in-frame clones only, minus some. The sample records about 240,000 clones, 27% being singletons. The data were obtained in a study of beta chain features in type 1 diabetes. Each donor gave one heparinised blood draw averaging roughly 100 mL. The sequencing input was central memory CD4+ T cells from blood. The TCR originated in a man between 25 and 39 years old in good health.

The CDR3 sequence: CASSLAGGSYEQYF. The CDR3 region has the DNA TGTGCCAGCAGCTTGGCGGGGGGCAGCTACGAGCAGTACTTC. The J gene is TRBJ2-7, the V gene TRBV7-9; 8 bases fit TRBD2. J was trimmed by 3 bases and V by 3 bases; bases with no gene match: 4. Germline CDR1 reads SEHNR; CDR2 reads FQNEAQ (reference sequence). CDR3 size: 14 residues.